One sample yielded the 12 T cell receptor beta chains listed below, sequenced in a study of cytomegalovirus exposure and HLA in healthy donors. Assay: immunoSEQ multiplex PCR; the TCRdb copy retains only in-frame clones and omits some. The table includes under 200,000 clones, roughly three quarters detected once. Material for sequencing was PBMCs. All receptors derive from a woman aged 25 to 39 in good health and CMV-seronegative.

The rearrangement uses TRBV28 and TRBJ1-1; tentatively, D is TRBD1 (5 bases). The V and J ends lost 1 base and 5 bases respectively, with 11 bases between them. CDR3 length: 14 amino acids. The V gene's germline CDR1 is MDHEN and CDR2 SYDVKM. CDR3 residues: CASSLFGGRTEAFF. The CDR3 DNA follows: TGTGCCAGCAGTTTATTTGGGGGGAGAACTGAAGCTTTCTTT.

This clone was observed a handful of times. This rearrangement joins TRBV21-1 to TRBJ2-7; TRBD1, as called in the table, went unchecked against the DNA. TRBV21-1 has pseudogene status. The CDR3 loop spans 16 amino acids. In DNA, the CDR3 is TGTGCCAGCAGCAATAATCCCCTTGGGCCGACCTACGAGCAGTACTTC. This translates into CASSNNPLGPTYEQYF.

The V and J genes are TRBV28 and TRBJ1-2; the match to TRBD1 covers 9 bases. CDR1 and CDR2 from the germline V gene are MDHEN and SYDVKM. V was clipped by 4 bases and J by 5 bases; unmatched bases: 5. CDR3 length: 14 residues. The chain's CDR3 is CASSWTGEGYGYTF. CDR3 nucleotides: TGTGCCAGCAGTTGGACAGGGGAGGGTTATGGCTACACCTTC.

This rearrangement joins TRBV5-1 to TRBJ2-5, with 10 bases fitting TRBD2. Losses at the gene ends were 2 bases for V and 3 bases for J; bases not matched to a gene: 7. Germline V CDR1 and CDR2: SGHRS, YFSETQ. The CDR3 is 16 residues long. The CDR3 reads CASSLSPSGGKETQYF. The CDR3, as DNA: TGCGCCAGCAGCTTATCTCCTAGCGGGGGAAAAGAGACCCAGTACTTC. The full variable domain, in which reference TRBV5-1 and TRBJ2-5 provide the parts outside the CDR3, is KAGVTQTPRYLIKTRGQQVTLSCSPISGHRSVSWYQQTPGQGLQFLFEYFSETQRNKGNFPGRFSGRQFSNSRSEMNVSTLELGDSALYLCASSLSPSGGKETQYFGPGTRLLVL.

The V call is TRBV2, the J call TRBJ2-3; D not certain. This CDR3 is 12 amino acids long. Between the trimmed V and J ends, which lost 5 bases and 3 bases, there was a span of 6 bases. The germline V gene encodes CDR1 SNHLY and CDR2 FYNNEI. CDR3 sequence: CASSSETDTQYF. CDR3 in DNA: TGTGCCAGCAGTTCAGAAACAGATACGCAGTATTTT.

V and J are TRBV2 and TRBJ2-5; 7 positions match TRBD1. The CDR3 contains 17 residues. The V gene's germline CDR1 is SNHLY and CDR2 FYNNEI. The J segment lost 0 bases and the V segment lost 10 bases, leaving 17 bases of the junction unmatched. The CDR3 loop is CATGGPIRDEYQETQYF. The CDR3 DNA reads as TGTGCCACAGGGGGACCGATCCGGGACGAATACCAAGAGACCCAGTACTTC.

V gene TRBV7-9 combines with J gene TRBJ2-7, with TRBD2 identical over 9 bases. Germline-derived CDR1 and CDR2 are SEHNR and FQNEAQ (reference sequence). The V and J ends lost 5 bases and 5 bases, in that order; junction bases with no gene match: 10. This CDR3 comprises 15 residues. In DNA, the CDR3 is TGTGCCAGCAGCCCCGGGACTAGCTCTCTCAACGAGCAGTACTTC. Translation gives CASSPGTSSLNEQYF.

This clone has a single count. The CDR3 DNA follows: TGTGCCAGCAGTTTTTGGTCCTGGGGGCCAGATACGCAGTATTTT. Translating it yields CASSFWSWGPDTQYF. The gene calls are TRBV28 and TRBJ2-3, with a tentative D call TRBD1 (6 bases). Germline V gene lookup returns CDR1 MDHEN and CDR2 SYDVKM. The V end was cut by 3 bases, the J end by 4 bases, with 14 bases between. The CDR3 loop spans 15 amino acids.

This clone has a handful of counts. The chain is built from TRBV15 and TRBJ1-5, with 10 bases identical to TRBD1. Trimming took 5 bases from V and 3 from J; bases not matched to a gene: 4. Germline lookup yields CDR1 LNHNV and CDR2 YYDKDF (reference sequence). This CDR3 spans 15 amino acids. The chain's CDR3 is CATSPGTGDNQPQHF. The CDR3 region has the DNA TGTGCCACCAGCCCCGGGACAGGGGACAATCAGCCCCAGCATTTT.

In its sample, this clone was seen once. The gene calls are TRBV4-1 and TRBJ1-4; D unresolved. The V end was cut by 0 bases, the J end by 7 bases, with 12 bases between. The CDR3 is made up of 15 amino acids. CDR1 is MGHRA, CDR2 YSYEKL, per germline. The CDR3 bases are TGCGCCAGCAGCCAAGATCGAGCCCCAAGTGAAAAACTGTTTTTT. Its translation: CASSQDRAPSEKLFF.

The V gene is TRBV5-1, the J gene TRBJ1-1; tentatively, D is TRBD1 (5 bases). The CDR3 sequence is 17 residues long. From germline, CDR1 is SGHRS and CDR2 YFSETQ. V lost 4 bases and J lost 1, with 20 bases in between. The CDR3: CASSPQGILSQNTEAFF. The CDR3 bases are TGCGCCAGCAGCCCTCAGGGAATCTTGAGCCAGAACACTGAAGCTTTCTTT.

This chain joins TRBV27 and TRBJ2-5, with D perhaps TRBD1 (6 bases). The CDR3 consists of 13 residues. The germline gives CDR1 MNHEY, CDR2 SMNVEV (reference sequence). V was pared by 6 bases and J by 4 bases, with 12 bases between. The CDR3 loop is CASRPTGRETQYF. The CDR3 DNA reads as TGTGCCAGCAGACCTACAGGGAGAGAGACCCAGTACTTC.